The present T cell receptor (beta chain) was sequenced within a study of T cells in Graves' hyperthyroidism and ophthalmopathy. Whole-study context: The authors collected peripheral blood at initial diagnosis, before any treatment. Regarding the study as a whole: Most clonotypes that expanded in the thyroid above 0.001 also showed up in blood. Ophthalmopathy cases were set apart from stable hyperthyroidism by a 13 V-J model.

The source material, RNA transcripts, was used to amplify TCR beta CDR3 regions. HTBI primers were the set used in a first-round RT-PCR of the TCR CDR3. TCRdb re-analysed the multiplex PCR reads in MiXCR, keeping a single row per CDR3 protein. The data hold approximately 400,000 distinct CDR3 sequences, with 18% observed a single time. Details on this clonotype: Its cognate antigen is unknown.

The V gene's germline CDR1 is SGHAT and CDR2 FQNNGV. The V end was cut by 5 bases, the J end by 2 bases, with 16 bases between. This CDR3 comprises 15 residues. This sequence originates from a man between 18 and 29 years old with Graves' ophthalmopathy. J is TRBJ2-7 and V is TRBV11-2; perhaps TRBD2 as D (6 bases). The sample consisted of blood. Here the CDR3 DNA reads TGTGCCAGCAGCCATGGAGGCGGGGCCACCTACGAGCAGTACTTC. The encoded protein is CASSHGGGATYEQYF.